These 14 T cell receptor beta chains came from one sample sequenced in a study of T cells in Graves' hyperthyroidism and ophthalmopathy. Authors of the study amplified TCR beta CDR3 regions from RNA transcripts. An initial round of RT-PCR targeting the TCR CDR3 relied on the HTBI primer set. TCRdb recomputed calls from the multiplex PCR reads with MiXCR, one row per CDR3 protein. Seen here are under 500,000 distinct CDR3 sequences, over 12% observed once, and the top ten hold 25% to 30%. Sequenced: blood. The receptors stem from a man in his forties or fifties with Graves' ophthalmopathy.

V is TRBV2 and J is TRBJ1-3; 9 bases fit TRBD1. The CDR3 spans 14 residues. Trimming took 4 bases from V and 7 from J; bases not matched to a gene: 5. CDR1 is SNHLY and CDR2 is FYNNEI in the germline V gene. CDR3 in DNA: TGTGCCAGCAGTGTAGGACAGGGGAGGAACACCATATATTTT. Its protein is CASSVGQGRNTIYF.

This clonotype has a count of ten or more. This chain joins TRBV7-9 and TRBJ2-1; 8 bases are a match to TRBD2. Trimming cost V 5 bases and J 3 bases; bases outside gene matches: 12. Germline V gene data show CDR1 as SEHNR and CDR2 as FQNEAQ (reference sequence). This CDR3 spans 17 amino acids. In DNA form, the CDR3 reads TGTGCCAGCAGCCCACTAAAAGCGGGAGTGATCTACAATGAGCAGTTCTTC. Translated, it gives CASSPLKAGVIYNEQFF.

This clonotype was seen at least ten times. The V call is TRBV20-1, the J call TRBJ2-1, with a weak D call TRBD2 (6 bases). In germline, CDR1 is DFQATT, CDR2 SNEGSKA (reference sequence). CDR3 size: 13 residues. V lost 5 bases and J lost 6, with 14 bases in between. The chain's CDR3 is CSAPLLAANEQFF. CDR3 DNA: TGCAGTGCTCCACTATTAGCGGCCAATGAGCAGTTCTTC.

This chain joins TRBV11-2 and TRBJ2-5; TRBD2 is a possible D gene (5 bases). Deletions cut 3 bases from V and 2 bases from J, with 13 bases between. This CDR3 is built from 15 residues. The V gene's germline CDR1 is SGHAT and CDR2 FQNNGV. CDR3 nucleotide sequence: TGTGCCAGCAGCTTCACTAGTGGGATTCAAGAGACCCAGTACTTC. It encodes CASSFTSGIQETQYF.

This clonotype was seen many times. The rearrangement joins TRBV27 to TRBJ2-1; 14 bases line up with TRBD2. The CDR3 runs to 15 residues. The V gene end was trimmed by 4 bases and the J gene end by 7 bases; junction bases not matched to a gene: 3. From germline, CDR1 is MNHEY and CDR2 SMNVEV (reference sequence). The CDR3 loop reads CASSSWTSGRNEQFF. The CDR3 DNA follows: TGTGCCAGCAGTTCCTGGACTAGCGGGAGGAATGAGCAGTTCTTC.

This clonotype was observed many times. The rearrangement uses TRBV12-3 or TRBV12-4 and TRBJ1-5; possible D gene TRBD1, 5 bases. V was clipped by 9 bases and J by 7 bases, with 16 bases between them. This CDR3 is built from 13 residues. Written as DNA, the CDR3 is TGTGCCAGTCAGGCGGGGGGTCGACAGCCCCAGCATTTT. Encoded protein: CASQAGGRQPQHF.

This clonotype has at least ten counts. The chain has TRBV2 and TRBJ1-1; maybe TRBD1 (6 bases). CDR1 and CDR2 from the germline V gene are SNHLY and FYNNEI. This CDR3 comprises 14 residues. The CDR3 nucleotides read TGTGTCTACCACCGGGACACCTTGAACACTGAAGCTTTCTTT. This translates into CVYHRDTLNTEAFF.

In this sample, this clonotype turned up once. V is TRBV28 and J is TRBJ2-7; D is undetermined. The CDR3 contains 10 residues. Trimming left V 6 bases short and J 5 bases short, with 5 bases between. The germline gives CDR1 MDHEN, CDR2 SYDVKM. CDR3 loop: CASRGNEQYF. DNA of the CDR3: TGTGCCAGCAGAGGAAACGAGCAGTACTTC.

This clonotype was observed a single time. The rearrangement uses TRBV3-1 and TRBJ2-5, with a weak D call TRBD1 (7 bases). Germline-derived CDR1 and CDR2 are LGHDT and YNNKEL (reference sequence). V lost 4 bases and J lost 4, with 10 bases in between. The CDR3 has 13 residues. CDR3 DNA: TGTGCCAGCAGCCGGGGGGACAGAGAGACCCAGTACTTC. This translates into CASSRGDRETQYF.

This clonotype has a count of ten or more. The chain links TRBV18 to TRBJ2-5; D not resolved. The CDR3 has 14 amino acids. The germline CDR1 and CDR2 sequences are KGHSH and LQKENI. V dropped 1 base and J dropped 5 bases, with 11 bases sitting between them. The DNA of the CDR3 is TGTGCCAGCTCACCACAGGAAAGGGCGGAGACCCAGTACTTC. Translating it yields CASSPQERAETQYF.

This clonotype has a count of ten or more. In DNA, the CDR3 is TGTGCCAGCAGCTTAGATAGGGTAGGGTTAGATACGCAGTATTTT. It encodes CASSLDRVGLDTQYF. The genes are TRBV11-2 and TRBJ2-3; the D is unclear. The CDR3 loop spans 15 amino acids. V lost 0 bases, J lost 5 bases, and 12 bases lay in between. Per the germline V gene, CDR1 is SGHAT and CDR2 is FQNNGV.

Many counts were recorded for this clonotype. J is TRBJ2-5 and V is TRBV30; no definite D call. The germline V and J ends were trimmed by 0 bases and 1 base, with 12 bases remaining between them. This CDR3 spans 15 amino acids. Germline CDR1 is GTSNPN and CDR2 is SVGIG (reference sequence). CDR3 nucleotides: TGTGCCTGGAGTGTACCGTTGCGGATCCAAGAGACCCAGTACTTC. It translates to CAWSVPLRIQETQYF.

This clonotype was observed a handful of times. The CDR3 sequence: CASSRPGTGALGEQFF. The CDR3 DNA reads TGTGCCAGCAGCCGTCCCGGGACAGGGGCCCTGGGTGAGCAGTTCTTC. The chain is built from TRBV12-3 or TRBV12-4 and TRBJ2-1; TRBD1 agrees at 10 bases. With V trimmed by 6 bases and J by 9 bases, 14 bases remained unmatched. CDR3 length: 16 amino acids.

The chain carries TRBV12-3 or TRBV12-4 and TRBJ2-2; the D is unclear. The germline V and J ends were trimmed by 4 bases and 5 bases, with 2 bases remaining between them. This CDR3 contains 11 residues. CDR3 bases: TGTGCCAGCAGTTGGACCGGGGAGCTGTTTTTT. This gives the protein CASSWTGELFF.